Listed below are T cell receptor beta chains from one sample, sequenced in a study of cytomegalovirus exposure and HLA in healthy donors. The assay was immunoSEQ multiplex PCR, and TCRdb's table has in-frame clones only and misses some. The sample shows under 200,000 clones, around 80% of them seen only once. Input material: PBMCs. Every receptor here comes from a woman in her late teens or twenties in good health and CMV-seronegative. Each CDR3 is given with its conserved first and last residue. D genes are given only for firm matches. Expanded clones get a size class; other rows say once, few or many, or leave the size out.

clone size,D gene,CDR3 length,J gene,V gene,CDR3 DNA,CDR3 protein
-,TRBD1,17,TRBJ2-1,TRBV7-9,TGTGCCAGCAGCTTAGCAAAAGGGACAGGGGCGGGGGATGAGCAGTTCTTC,CASSLAKGTGAGDEQFF
-,TRBD2,19,TRBJ2-4,TRBV7-2,TGTGCCAGCAGCTTAGAATCTAGCGGGAGGGCCTCGCGAATGGACATTCAGTACTTC,CASSLESSGRASRMDIQYF
-,TRBD1,15,TRBJ2-1,TRBV6-5,TGTGCCAGCAGTTACGACAGGGACCCCTACAATGAGCAGTTCTTC,CASSYDRDPYNEQFF
-,-,15,TRBJ2-2,TRBV7-9,TGTGCCAGCAGCTTAGCAGGCAGACTCACCGGGGAGCTGTTTTTT,CASSLAGRLTGELFF
-,-,13,TRBJ1-1,TRBV28,TGTGCCAGCAGTTTGGTCGGAGGGGCTGAAACTTTCTTT,CASSLVGGAETFF
once,-,16,TRBJ2-5,TRBV6-5,TGTGCCAGCAGTTACTCTTTCGGATTAGCTCGGGAGACCCAGTACTTC,CASSYSFGLARETQYF
-,TRBD1,14,TRBJ2-7,TRBV9,TGTGCCAGCAGCGTAGAGGCAGGGGGTTACGAGCAGTACTTC,CASSVEAGGYEQYF
-,TRBD2,15,TRBJ2-7,TRBV25-1,TGTGCCAGCAGTATACTAGCGGGAGGGCCCTACGAGCAGTACTTC,CASSILAGGPYEQYF
-,-,15,TRBJ1-4,TRBV25-1,TGTGCCAGCAGTGAACAACAGGTCTCTAATGAAAAACTGTTTTTT,CASSEQQVSNEKLFF
-,TRBD2,14,TRBJ2-3,TRBV4-2,TGTGCCAGCAGTCGTGGACTAGGCACAGATACGCAGTATTTT,CASSRGLGTDTQYF
-,-,15,TRBJ2-1,TRBV7-9,TGTGCCAGCAGCTTAGCTTCAGGGGTAATCTGGGAGCAGTTCTTC,CASSLASGVIWEQFF
-,-,16,TRBJ2-3,TRBV7-8,TGTGCCAGCAGCTTAGAAGTCGGGGGAGGCACAGATACGCAGTATTTT,CASSLEVGGGTDTQYF
-,-,15,TRBJ2-4,TRBV28,TGTGCCAGCAGTAGCCCCGGACAGCCCGAAAACATTCAGTACTTC,CASSSPGQPENIQYF
-,TRBD2,16,TRBJ2-4,TRBV7-8,TGTGCCAGCAGCCCTGGACTAGCGGGAGTTGTTAACATTCAGTACTTC,CASSPGLAGVVNIQYF
once,TRBD1,14,TRBJ1-1,TRBV25-1,TGTGCCAGCAGAGGGACAGGGGAATGGACTGAAGCTTTCTTT,CASRGTGEWTEAFF
-,-,14,TRBJ1-2,TRBV9,TGTGCCAGCAGCGGACCACAGGGTAACTATGGCTACACCTTC,CASSGPQGNYGYTF
-,TRBD2,14,TRBJ2-1,TRBV2,TGTGCCGGCCACGGAGGGACTAACTACAATGAGCAGTTCTTC,CAGHGGTNYNEQFF
-,-,15,TRBJ2-2,TRBV27,TGTGCCAGCAGCTGGGGGACTGTCCACACCGGGGAGCTGTTTTTT,CASSWGTVHTGELFF
-,TRBD2,17,TRBJ2-2,TRBV4-3,TGCGCCAGCAGCCGAAACTTAGCGGGGCCGAACACCGGGGAGCTGTTTTTT,CASSRNLAGPNTGELFF
-,-,14,TRBJ1-6,TRBV7-2,TGTGCCAGCAGCGCAGGGACACCTAATTCACCCCTCCACTTT,CASSAGTPNSPLHF
-,-,15,TRBJ2-3,TRBV7-2,TGTGCCAGCAGCCCAGAGGGCGGGAGCACAGATACGCAGTATTTT,CASSPEGGSTDTQYF
-,-,15,TRBJ2-1,TRBV7-9,TGTGCCAGCAGCTTAAGGCCCCTACAGGGAGATGAGCAGTTCTTC,CASSLRPLQGDEQFF
once,-,14,TRBJ1-2,TRBV28,TGTGCCAGCAGTTTATCCCGCAGGGGTTATGGCTACACCTTC,CASSLSRRGYGYTF
-,TRBD1,15,TRBJ2-5,TRBV28,TGTGCCAGCAGTTGGGACAGAGATGCCCAAGAGACCCAGTACTTC,CASSWDRDAQETQYF
few,TRBD2,14,TRBJ2-7,TRBV9,TGTGCCAGCAGCGAAACGGGACTAGCTGTCGAGCAGTACTTC,CASSETGLAVEQYF
-,-,13,TRBJ1-2,TRBV7-9,TGTGCCAGCAGCTTAGGGAGCAGCTATGGCTACACCTTC,CASSLGSSYGYTF
-,-,15,TRBJ2-1,TRBV6-5,TGTGCCAGCAGTTTAGCGGCCCCCTCCTACAATGAGCAGTTCTTC,CASSLAAPSYNEQFF
-,-,14,TRBJ1-1,TRBV4-3,TGCGCCAGCAGCCAAGAGAGGAGCAGCCGCGGGGCTTTCTTT,CASSQERSSRGAFF
-,TRBD2,14,TRBJ2-5,TRBV7-2,TGTGCCAGCAGCTCCGGGACTAGCGGAAAGACCCAGTACTTC,CASSSGTSGKTQYF
few,-,15,TRBJ2-1,TRBV5-6,TGTGCCAGCAGCACCCCCGGACAAACCTACAATGAGCAGTTCTTC,CASSTPGQTYNEQFF
-,TRBD1,16,TRBJ2-3,TRBV9,TGTGCCAGCAGCCCTCGGACAGGGGCTAGCACAGATACGCAGTATTTT,CASSPRTGASTDTQYF
few,TRBD1,15,TRBJ1-2,TRBV5-1,TGCGCCAGCAGCCAGACGACAGGGGGGCATAATGGCTACACCTTC,CASSQTTGGHNGYTF
-,-,16,TRBJ2-7,TRBV5-6,TGTGCCGCCATCCCGCAACCGCGACAGAACTCCTACGAGCAGTACTTC,CAAIPQPRQNSYEQYF
-,TRBD1,14,TRBJ2-5,TRBV5-4,TGTGCCAGCAGGTTGTTGGGACAGGGGGCGACCCAGTACTTC,CASRLLGQGATQYF
-,-,11,TRBJ1-2,TRBV21-1,TGTGCCAGCATAGACAGGGGTGGCTACACCTTC,CASIDRGGYTF
-,-,13,TRBJ2-5,TRBV7-2,TGTGCCAGCAGCTCGCGGGGAGGAGAGACCCAGTACTTC,CASSSRGGETQYF
few,TRBD1,15,TRBJ1-5,TRBV6-5,TGTGCCAGCAGTTACTCTTGGACAGGGAATCAGCCCCAGCATTTT,CASSYSWTGNQPQHF
-,-,14,TRBJ1-6,TRBV6-5,TGTGCCAGCAGTCTCGGGAGAGTTAATTCACCCCTCCACTTT,CASSLGRVNSPLHF
-,-,18,TRBJ2-5,TRBV21-1,TGTGCCAGCAGCCAAAAGAAACAGGGACAGAGGCCAGGGAGGACCCAGTACTTC,CASSQKKQGQRPGRTQYF
-,TRBD1,15,TRBJ1-6,TRBV5-1,TGCGCCAGCAGCTTAGGTGGGACAGGCGACTCACCCCTCCACTTT,CASSLGGTGDSPLHF
-,TRBD1,16,TRBJ1-2,TRBV6-5,TGTGCCAGCAGTTACTCGGGGCCGGGACAGGGGGGAGGCTACACCTTC,CASSYSGPGQGGGYTF
-,TRBD2,14,TRBJ2-1,TRBV29-1,TGCAGCGTTGAGGCGGGAGGGCCGTACAATGAGCAGTTCTTC,CSVEAGGPYNEQFF
-,TRBD1,17,TRBJ1-1,TRBV7-9,TGTGCCAGCAGCTTAGAGGGACAGGACTATACGCGTAGGCTCGCTTTCTTT,CASSLEGQDYTRRLAFF
-,TRBD2,18,TRBJ2-3,TRBV30,TGTGCCTGGAGTGGGGGTGGGGTAGGGACTAGCGGTCCAGATACGCAGTATTTT,CAWSGGGVGTSGPDTQYF
-,TRBD2,15,TRBJ2-1,TRBV11-2,TGTGCCAGCAGCTCAACTAGCGGGCGGAACAATGAGCAGTTCTTC,CASSSTSGRNNEQFF